This T cell receptor (beta chain) was recorded in a study of T cells in Graves' hyperthyroidism and ophthalmopathy. There were TCR beta CDR3 regions amplified from RNA transcripts. Primed by the HTBI set, a first-round RT-PCR was run on the TCR CDR3. TCRdb reprocessed the multiplex PCR reads via MiXCR and lists one record per CDR3 protein. The repertoire holds hundreds of thousands of distinct CDR3 sequences, with roughly 50% as singletons. Sequencing was performed on peripheral blood or thyroid tissue (not recorded which). This receptor was identified in a woman younger than 30 with Graves' hyperthyroidism.

Written as DNA, the CDR3 is TGTGCCAGCAGCTTGCTCCCCGAACCTGAAGCTTTCTTT. As protein: CASSLLPEPEAFF. V gene TRBV7-9 combines with J gene TRBJ1-1; D remains unclear. There are 13 residues in the CDR3. Trimming left V 3 bases short and J 6 bases short, with 11 bases between. Germline V gives CDR1 SEHNR, CDR2 FQNEAQ (reference sequence).